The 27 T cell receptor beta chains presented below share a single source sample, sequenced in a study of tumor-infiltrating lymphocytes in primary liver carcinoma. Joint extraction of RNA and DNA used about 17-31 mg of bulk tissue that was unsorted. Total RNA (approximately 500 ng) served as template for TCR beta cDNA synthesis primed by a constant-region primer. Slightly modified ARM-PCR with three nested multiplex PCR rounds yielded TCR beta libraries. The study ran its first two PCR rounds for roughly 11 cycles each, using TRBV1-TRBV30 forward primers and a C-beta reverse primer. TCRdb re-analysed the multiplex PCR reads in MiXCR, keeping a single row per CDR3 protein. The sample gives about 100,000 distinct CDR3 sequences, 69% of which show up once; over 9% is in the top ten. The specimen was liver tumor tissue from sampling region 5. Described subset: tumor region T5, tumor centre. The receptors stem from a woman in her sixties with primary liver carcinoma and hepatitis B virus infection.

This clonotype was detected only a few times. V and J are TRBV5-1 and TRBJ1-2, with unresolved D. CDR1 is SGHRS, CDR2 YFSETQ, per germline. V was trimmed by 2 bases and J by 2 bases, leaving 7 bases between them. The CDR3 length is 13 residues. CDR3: CASSLQRNYGYTF. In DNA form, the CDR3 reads TGCGCCAGCAGCTTACAGCGGAACTATGGCTACACCTTC.

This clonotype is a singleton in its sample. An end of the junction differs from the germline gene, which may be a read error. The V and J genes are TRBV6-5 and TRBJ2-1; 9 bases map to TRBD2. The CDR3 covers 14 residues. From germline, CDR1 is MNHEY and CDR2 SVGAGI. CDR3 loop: CAISSYLAGAKQFF. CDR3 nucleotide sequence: TGTGCCATCAGTTCCTATTTAGCGGGGGCCAAGCAGTTCTTC.

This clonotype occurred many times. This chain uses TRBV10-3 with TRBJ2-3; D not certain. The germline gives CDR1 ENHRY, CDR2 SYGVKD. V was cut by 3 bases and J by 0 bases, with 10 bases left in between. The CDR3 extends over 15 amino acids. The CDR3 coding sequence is TGTGCCATCAGTGACGAGCGACCTAGCACAGATACGCAGTATTTT. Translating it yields CAISDERPSTDTQYF.

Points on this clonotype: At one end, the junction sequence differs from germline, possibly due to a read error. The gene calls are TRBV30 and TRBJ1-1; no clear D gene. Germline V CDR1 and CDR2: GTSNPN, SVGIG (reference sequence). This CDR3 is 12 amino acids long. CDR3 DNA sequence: TGTGCATGGTTAATCCTGGGCACTGAAGCTCTCTTT. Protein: CAWLILGTEALF.

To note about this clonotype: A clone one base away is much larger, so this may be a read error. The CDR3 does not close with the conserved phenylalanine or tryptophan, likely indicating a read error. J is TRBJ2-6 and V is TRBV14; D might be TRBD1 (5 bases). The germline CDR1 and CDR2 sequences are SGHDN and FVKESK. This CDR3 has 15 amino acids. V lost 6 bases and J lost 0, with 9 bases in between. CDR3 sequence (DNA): TGTGCCAGCAGTCAGGGTTTCTCTGGGGCCAACGTCCTGACTTTG. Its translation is CASSQGFSGANVLTL.

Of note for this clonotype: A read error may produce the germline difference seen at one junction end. As DNA, the CDR3 is TGCAGCGTCGACACTAGCTATGGTTACACCTTC. This sequence encodes CSVDTSYGYTF. The V call is TRBV29-1, the J call TRBJ1-2; no reliable D call. CDR1 is SQVTM and CDR2 is ANQGSEA in the germline V gene. CDR3 length: 11 amino acids.

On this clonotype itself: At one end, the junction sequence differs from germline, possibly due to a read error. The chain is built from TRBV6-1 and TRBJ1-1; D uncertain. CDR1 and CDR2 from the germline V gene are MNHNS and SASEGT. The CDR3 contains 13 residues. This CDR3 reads CASTLHRPTEAFF. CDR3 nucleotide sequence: TGTGCCAGCACCCTCCATCGGCCCACTGAAGCCTTCTTT.

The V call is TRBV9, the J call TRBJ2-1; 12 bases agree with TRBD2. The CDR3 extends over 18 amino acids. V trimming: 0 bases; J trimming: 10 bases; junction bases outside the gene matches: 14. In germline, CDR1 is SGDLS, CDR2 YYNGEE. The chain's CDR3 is CASSVGESTSGSFKEQFF. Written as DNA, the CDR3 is TGTGCCAGCAGCGTAGGAGAGTCGACTAGCGGGAGTTTTAAGGAGCAGTTCTTC.

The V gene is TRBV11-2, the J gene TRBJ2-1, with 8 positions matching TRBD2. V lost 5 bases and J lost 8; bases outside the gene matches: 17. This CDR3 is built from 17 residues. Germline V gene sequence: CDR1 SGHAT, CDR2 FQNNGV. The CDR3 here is CASSRKLTGGPGDEQFF. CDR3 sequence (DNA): TGTGCCAGCAGCAGGAAGCTAACGGGAGGGCCGGGGGATGAGCAGTTCTTC.

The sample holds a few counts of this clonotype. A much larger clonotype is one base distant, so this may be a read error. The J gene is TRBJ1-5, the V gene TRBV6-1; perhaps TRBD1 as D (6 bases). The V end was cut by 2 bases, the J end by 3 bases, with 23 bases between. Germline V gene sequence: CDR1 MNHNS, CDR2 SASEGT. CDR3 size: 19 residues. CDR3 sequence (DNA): TGTGCCAGCAGTGAATCCACGACCAATTTCGACAGGCACAATCAGCCCCAGCATTTT. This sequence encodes CASSESTTNFDRHNQPQHF.

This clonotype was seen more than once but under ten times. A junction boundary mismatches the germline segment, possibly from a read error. CDR3 coding DNA: TGTGACAGCAGTAACCAACGAGGTCCCCTCCACTTT. Protein sequence: CDSSNQRGPLHF. The V call is TRBV28, the J call TRBJ1-6; D is undetermined. Germline V lookup: CDR1 MDHEN, CDR2 SYDVKM. The length of the CDR3 is 12 residues.

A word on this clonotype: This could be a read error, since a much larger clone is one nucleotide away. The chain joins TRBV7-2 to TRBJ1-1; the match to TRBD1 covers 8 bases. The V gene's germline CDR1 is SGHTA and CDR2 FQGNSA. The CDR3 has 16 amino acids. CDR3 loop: CASSLGTGRGNIEAFF. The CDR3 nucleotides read TGTGCCAGCAGCTTAGGGACAGGGAGGGGTAACATTGAAGCTTTCTTT.

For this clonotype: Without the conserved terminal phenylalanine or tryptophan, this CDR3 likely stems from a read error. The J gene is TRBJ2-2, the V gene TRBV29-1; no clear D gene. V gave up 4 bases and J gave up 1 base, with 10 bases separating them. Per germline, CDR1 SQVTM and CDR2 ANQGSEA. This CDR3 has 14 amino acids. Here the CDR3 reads CSVVASLNTGELFS. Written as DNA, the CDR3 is TGCAGCGTTGTAGCCAGCCTGAACACCGGGGAGCTGTTTTCT.

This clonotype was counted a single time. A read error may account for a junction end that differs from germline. CDR3 DNA sequence: TGCGCCAGGAGCCAAGGAATGAGGCCAGCGTACTCGAATGAAAAACTGTTTTTT. Its protein is CARSQGMRPAYSNEKLFF. This rearrangement joins TRBV4-1 to TRBJ1-4, with D unclear. This CDR3 has 18 residues. The germline V gene has CDR1 MGHRA and CDR2 YSYEKL.

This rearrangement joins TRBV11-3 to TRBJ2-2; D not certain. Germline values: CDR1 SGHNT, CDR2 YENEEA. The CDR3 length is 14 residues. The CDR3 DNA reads TGTGATAGCAGGAACCATAAGAACACCGGGGAGCTGTTTTTT. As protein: CDSRNHKNTGELFF.

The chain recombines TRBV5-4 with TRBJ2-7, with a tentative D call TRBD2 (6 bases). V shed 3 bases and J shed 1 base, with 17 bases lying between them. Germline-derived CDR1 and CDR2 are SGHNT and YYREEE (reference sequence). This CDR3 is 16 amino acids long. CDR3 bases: TGTGCCAGCAGCTACACTAGCAGGGAGTGGTCCTACGAGCAGTACTTC. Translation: CASSYTSREWSYEQYF.

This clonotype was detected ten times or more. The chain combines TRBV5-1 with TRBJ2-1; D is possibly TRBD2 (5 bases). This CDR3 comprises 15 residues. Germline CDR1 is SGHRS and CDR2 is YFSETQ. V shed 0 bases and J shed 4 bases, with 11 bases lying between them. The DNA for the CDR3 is TGCGCCAGCAGCTTGGGGGGAGAGGAATACAATGAGCAGTTCTTC. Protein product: CASSLGGEEYNEQFF.

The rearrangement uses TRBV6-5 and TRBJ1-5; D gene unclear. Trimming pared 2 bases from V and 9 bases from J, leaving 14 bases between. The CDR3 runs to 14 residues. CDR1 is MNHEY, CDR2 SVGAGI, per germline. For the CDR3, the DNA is TGTGCCAGCAGTTACGGGCCCAACCATCGGCCCCAGCATTTT. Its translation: CASSYGPNHRPQHF.

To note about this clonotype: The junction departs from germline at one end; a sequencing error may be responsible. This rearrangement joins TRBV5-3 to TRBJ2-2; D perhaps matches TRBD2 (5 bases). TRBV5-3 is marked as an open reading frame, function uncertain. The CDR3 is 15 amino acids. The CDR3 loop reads CTRSYGPPSTGELFF. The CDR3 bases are TGTACCAGAAGCTACGGGCCTCCCAGCACCGGGGAGTTGTTTTTT.

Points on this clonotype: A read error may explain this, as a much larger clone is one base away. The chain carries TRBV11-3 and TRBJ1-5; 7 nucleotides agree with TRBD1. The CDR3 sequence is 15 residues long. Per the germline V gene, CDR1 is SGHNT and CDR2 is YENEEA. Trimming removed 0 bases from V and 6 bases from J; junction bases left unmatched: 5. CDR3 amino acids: CASSLDQGVAQPQHF. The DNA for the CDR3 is TGTGCCAGCAGCTTAGATCAGGGGGTGGCTCAGCCCCAGCATTTT. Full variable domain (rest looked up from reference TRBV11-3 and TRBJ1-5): EAGVVQSPRYKIIEKKQPVAFWCNPISGHNTLYWYLQNLGQGPELLIRYENEEAVDDSQLPKDRFSAERLKGVDSTLKIQPAELGDSAVYLCASSLDQGVAQPQHFGDGTRLSIL.

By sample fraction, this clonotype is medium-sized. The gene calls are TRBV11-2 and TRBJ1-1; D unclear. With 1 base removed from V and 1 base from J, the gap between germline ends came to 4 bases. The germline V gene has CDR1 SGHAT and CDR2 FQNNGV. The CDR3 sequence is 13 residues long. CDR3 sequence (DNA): TGTGCCAGCAGCTTAGGGTCGAACACTGAAGCTTTCTTT. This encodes CASSLGSNTEAFF.

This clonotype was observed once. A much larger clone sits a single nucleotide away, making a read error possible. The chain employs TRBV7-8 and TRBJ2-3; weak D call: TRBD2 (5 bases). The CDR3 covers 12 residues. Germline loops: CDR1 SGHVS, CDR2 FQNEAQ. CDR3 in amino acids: CVSSPSGDTQYF. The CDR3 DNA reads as TGTGTCAGCAGCCCGAGCGGAGATACGCAGTATTTT.

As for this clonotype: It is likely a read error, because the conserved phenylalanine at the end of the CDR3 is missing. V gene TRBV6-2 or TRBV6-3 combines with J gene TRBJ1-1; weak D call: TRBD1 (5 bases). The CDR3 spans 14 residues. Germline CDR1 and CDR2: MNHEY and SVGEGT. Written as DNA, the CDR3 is TGTGCCAGCAGTCCCCAGGGAGATAGGACTGGAGCTTTCCTT. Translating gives CASSPQGDRTGAFL.

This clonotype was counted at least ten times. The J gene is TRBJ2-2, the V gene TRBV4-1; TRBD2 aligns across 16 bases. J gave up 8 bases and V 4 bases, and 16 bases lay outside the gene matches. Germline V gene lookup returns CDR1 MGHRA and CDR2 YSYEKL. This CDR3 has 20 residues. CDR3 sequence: CASSRSGTSGRALWGGELFF. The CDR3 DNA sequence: TGCGCCAGCAGCCGCTCCGGGACTAGCGGGAGGGCCCTATGGGGGGGGGAGCTGTTTTTT.

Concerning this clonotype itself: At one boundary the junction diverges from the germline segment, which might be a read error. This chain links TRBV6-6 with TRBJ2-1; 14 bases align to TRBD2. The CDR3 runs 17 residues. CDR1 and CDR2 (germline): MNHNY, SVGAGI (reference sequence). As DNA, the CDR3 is TGTGGCAGCAATGCCGGGACTAGCGGGAGCTGGGTCGATGAGCAGTTCTTC. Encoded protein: CGSNAGTSGSWVDEQFF.

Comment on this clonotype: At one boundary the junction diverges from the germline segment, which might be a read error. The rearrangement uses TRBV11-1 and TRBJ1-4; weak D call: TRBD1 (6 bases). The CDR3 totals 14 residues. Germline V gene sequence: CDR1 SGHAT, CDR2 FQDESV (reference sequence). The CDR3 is CASSSTGIREQLFF. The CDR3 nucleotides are TGTGCCAGCAGCTCAACAGGGATCAGAGAACAACTCTTTTTT.

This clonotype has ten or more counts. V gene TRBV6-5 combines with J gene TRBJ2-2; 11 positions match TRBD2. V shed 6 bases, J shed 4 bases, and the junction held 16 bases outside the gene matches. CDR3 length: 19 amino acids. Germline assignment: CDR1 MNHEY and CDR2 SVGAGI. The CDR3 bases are TGTGCCAGCAGACCCTGGGGTAGCGGGAGGGCGGGGACCACCGGGGAGCTGTTTTTT. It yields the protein CASRPWGSGRAGTTGELFF.